A single sample gave rise to the 13 T cell receptor beta chains below, sequenced in a study of blood T cell repertoires in COVID-19. TCRdb's table, derived via immunoSEQ multiplex PCR, lists solely in-frame clones and lacks some. Of tens of thousands of clones listed, 82% are singletons. The specimen was peripheral blood. The receptors derive from a human donor in a cohort sampled during active COVID-19.

CDR3 in DNA: TGTGCCAGCAGTGGAGGGGGGGGATTTTACGAGCAGTACTTC. Translating gives CASSGGGGFYEQYF. The chain combines TRBV25-1 with TRBJ2-7; tentative D call: TRBD2 (7 bases). V lost 4 bases and J 4 bases, leaving 14 bases between the germline ends. Germline V lookup: CDR1 MGHDK, CDR2 SYGVNS. This CDR3 is 14 amino acids long.

The chain is built from TRBV5-6 and TRBJ2-5, with TRBD1 matching 7 bases. The CDR3 consists of 12 residues. V lost 2 bases, J lost 9 bases, and 4 bases stayed unmatched. Germline CDR1 is SGHDT and CDR2 is YYEEEE. The CDR3 sequence: CASSFDRDAQYF. The CDR3 DNA sequence: TGTGCCAGCAGCTTCGACAGGGACGCCCAGTACTTC.

For this clone: Other DNA sequences in the same sample also yield this CDR3. The gene calls are TRBV2 and TRBJ2-7; 10 bases line up with TRBD1. V lost 8 bases to trimming and J lost 4 bases; unmatched junction nucleotides: 2. Germline CDR1 is SNHLY and CDR2 is FYNNEI. This CDR3 contains 12 residues. The CDR3 spells CASRDRGYEQYF. DNA of the CDR3: TGTGCCAGCCGGGACAGGGGTTACGAGCAGTACTTC.

V usage is TRBV24-1 and J usage is TRBJ2-3, with 7 bases that match TRBD2. The CDR3 has 15 amino acids. Germline-derived CDR1 and CDR2 are KGHDR and SFDVKD. With V trimmed by 4 bases and J by 1 base, 4 bases remained unmatched. The CDR3 bases are TGTGCCACCAGTGACCGGGGGGAAGGCACAGATACGCAGTATTTT. This codes for CATSDRGEGTDTQYF.

In DNA, the CDR3 is TGCGCCAGCAGCTGGACTCTCCCGGGACAACAGTACTTC. This sequence encodes CASSWTLPGQQYF. This chain joins TRBV5-1 and TRBJ2-7, with D maybe TRBD1 (6 bases). V was shortened by 3 bases and J by 10 bases, with 17 bases between the two germline ends. The CDR3 spans 13 residues. Germline CDR1 and CDR2: SGHRS and YFSETQ.

V and J are TRBV13 and TRBJ2-7, with 13 positions matching TRBD2. CDR3 length equals 19 residues. Unmatched junction bases numbered 16, after V lost 5 bases and J lost 3 bases. Germline V gene data show CDR1 as PRHDT and CDR2 as FYEKMQ (reference sequence). This CDR3 is CASSGNPGLAGPSHYEQYF. Here the CDR3 DNA reads TGTGCCAGCAGCGGAAACCCGGGACTAGCGGGGCCCTCCCACTACGAGCAGTACTTC. Together with reference TRBV13 and TRBJ2-7, the CDR3 gives the full variable domain: AAGVIQSPRHLIKEKRETATLKCYPIPRHDTVYWYQQGPGQDPQFLISFYEKMQSDKGSIPDRFSAQQFSDYHSELNMSSLELGDSALYFCASSGNPGLAGPSHYEQYFGPGTRLTVT.

The rearrangement links TRBV12-5 to TRBJ2-3, with TRBD2 matching over 14 bases. Germline CDR1 reads LGHNT; CDR2 reads FRNRAP. This CDR3 has 18 amino acids. Trimming at V came to 2 bases and at J to 2 bases, leaving 6 bases not matched to a gene. For the CDR3, the DNA is TGTGCTAGTGGTTTGTCCGGACTAGCGGGGGGAGTCACAGATACGCAGTATTTT. This translates into CASGLSGLAGGVTDTQYF.

The V call is TRBV6-2 or TRBV6-3, the J call TRBJ2-7, with 8 nucleotides matching TRBD1. Trimming took 6 bases from V and 2 from J; bases not matched to a gene: 12. The CDR3 spans 16 residues. Germline V gene sequence: CDR1 MNHEY, CDR2 SVGEGT. Written as DNA, the CDR3 is TGTGCCAGCAGCAAATACCGGGACAGGCTCGCCTACGAGCAGTACTTC. It translates to CASSKYRDRLAYEQYF.

This chain connects TRBV7-2 to TRBJ2-7, with a tentative D call TRBD1 (5 bases). Deletions cut 5 bases from V and 7 bases from J, with 15 bases between. The CDR3 has 13 residues. CDR1 SGHTA and CDR2 FQGNSA come from the germline V gene. In DNA form, the CDR3 reads TGTGCCAGCAGCACCCCCCCCAGGGTTGAGCAGTACTTC. Amino acid sequence: CASSTPPRVEQYF.

The chain carries TRBV6-5 and TRBJ1-2; weak D call: TRBD1 (6 bases). Germline-derived CDR1 and CDR2 are MNHEY and SVGAGI. The CDR3 is 14 residues long. Deletions cut 8 bases from V and 3 bases from J, with 16 bases between. DNA for the CDR3: TGTGCCAGCCGCCCGGACAGAGGTCACTATGGCTACACCTTC. This sequence encodes CASRPDRGHYGYTF.

In this sample, this clone turned up a few times. The chain employs TRBV7-3 and TRBJ1-6; perhaps TRBD1 as D (6 bases). Germline lookup yields CDR1 SGHTA and CDR2 FQGTGA. V was pared by 3 bases and J by 10 bases, with 13 bases between. The CDR3 runs 14 residues. The CDR3 here is CASSFRDTVSPLHF. CDR3 DNA: TGTGCCAGCAGCTTCCGGGACACTGTGTCACCCCTCCACTTT.

In regard to this clone: At one boundary the junction diverges from the germline segment, which might be a read error. The J gene is TRBJ1-4, the V gene TRBV7-9; 10 bases align to TRBD1. The CDR3 length is 13 residues. Germline V gives CDR1 SEHNR, CDR2 FQNEAQ (reference sequence). This chain's CDR3 is CASSLDDRGPSHF. CDR3 bases: TGTGCCAGCAGCTTAGACGACAGGGGGCCAAGTCATTTT. Drawing the rest from reference TRBV7-9 and TRBJ1-4, the complete variable domain is DTGVSQNPRHKITKRGQNVTFRCDPISEHNRLYWYRQTLGQGPEFLTYFQNEAQLEKSRLLSDRFSAERPKGSFSTLEIQRTEQGDSAMYLCASSLDDRGPSHFGSGTQLSVL.

The V call is TRBV5-1, the J call TRBJ2-5; possibly TRBD2 for D (5 bases). Germline V gene sequence: CDR1 SGHRS, CDR2 YFSETQ. The ends were cut back, 5 bases at V and 8 bases at J, with 22 bases in the middle. This CDR3 region has 15 residues. CDR3 sequence: CASRPSSGRMGTQYF. The CDR3 DNA reads as TGCGCCAGCAGGCCGAGCAGCGGCCGGATGGGAACCCAGTACTTC.